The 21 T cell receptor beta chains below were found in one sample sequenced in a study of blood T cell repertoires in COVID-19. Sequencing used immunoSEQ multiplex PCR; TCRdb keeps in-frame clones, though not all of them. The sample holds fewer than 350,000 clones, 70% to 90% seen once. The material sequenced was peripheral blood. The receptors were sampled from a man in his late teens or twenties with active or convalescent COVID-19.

Here the CDR3 reads CASSLLNTEAFF. As DNA, the CDR3 is TGTGCCAGCAGCCTTCTGAACACTGAAGCTTTCTTT. The J gene is TRBJ1-1, the V gene TRBV12-3 or TRBV12-4; D is undetermined. Trimming cost V 6 bases and J 0 bases, with 5 bases left between them. The CDR3 has 12 amino acids.

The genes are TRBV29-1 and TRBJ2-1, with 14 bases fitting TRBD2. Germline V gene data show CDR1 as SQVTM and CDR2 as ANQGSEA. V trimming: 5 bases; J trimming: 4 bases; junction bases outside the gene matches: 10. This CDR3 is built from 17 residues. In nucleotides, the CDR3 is TGCAGCGTTCAAGGTGGACTAGCGGGGGGACCTTACAATGAGCAGTTCTTC. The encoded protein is CSVQGGLAGGPYNEQFF.

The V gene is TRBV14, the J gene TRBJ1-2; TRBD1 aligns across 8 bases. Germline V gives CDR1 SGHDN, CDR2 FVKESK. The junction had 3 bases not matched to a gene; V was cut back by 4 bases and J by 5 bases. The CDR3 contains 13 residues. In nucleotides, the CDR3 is TGTGCCAGCAGCCTGGACAGGGATTATGGCTACACCTTC. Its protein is CASSLDRDYGYTF.

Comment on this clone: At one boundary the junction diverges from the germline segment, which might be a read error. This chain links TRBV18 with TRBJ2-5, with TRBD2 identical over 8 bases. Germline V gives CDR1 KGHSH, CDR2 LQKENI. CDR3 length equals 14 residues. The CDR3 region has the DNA TGTGCCAGCACACCAGAAGCGGGGGCAGAGACCCAGTACTTC. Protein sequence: CASTPEAGAETQYF.

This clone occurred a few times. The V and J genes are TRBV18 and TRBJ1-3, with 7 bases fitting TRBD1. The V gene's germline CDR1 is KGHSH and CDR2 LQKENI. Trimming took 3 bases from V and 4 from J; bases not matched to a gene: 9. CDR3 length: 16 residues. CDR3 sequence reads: CASSPARQGSGNTIYF. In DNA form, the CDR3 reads TGTGCCAGCTCACCGGCAAGACAGGGCTCAGGAAACACCATATATTTT.

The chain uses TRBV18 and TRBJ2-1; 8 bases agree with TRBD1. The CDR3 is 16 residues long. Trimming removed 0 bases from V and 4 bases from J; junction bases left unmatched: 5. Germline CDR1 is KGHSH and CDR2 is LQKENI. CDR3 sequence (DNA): TGTGCCAGCTCACCACCGGGGACAGGACCATACAATGAGCAGTTCTTC. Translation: CASSPPGTGPYNEQFF.

The CDR3, as DNA: TGTGCCAGCAGCCAAACGCCCGAGGGTGGGCAGCCCCAGCATTTT. Its protein product is CASSQTPEGGQPQHF. The chain recombines TRBV4-2 with TRBJ1-5, with D uncertain. Trimming removed 2 bases from V and 7 bases from J, with 15 bases in between. Per germline, CDR1 LGHNA and CDR2 YNFKEQ. CDR3 size: 15 residues.

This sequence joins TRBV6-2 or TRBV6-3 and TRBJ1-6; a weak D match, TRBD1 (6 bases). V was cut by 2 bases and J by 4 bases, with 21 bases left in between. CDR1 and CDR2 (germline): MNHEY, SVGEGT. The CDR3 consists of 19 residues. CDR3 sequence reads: CASSYQGRKGAGYNSPLHF. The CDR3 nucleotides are TGTGCCAGCAGTTACCAGGGGCGAAAAGGCGCAGGATATAATTCACCCCTCCACTTT.

The CDR3 protein is CASSLGGGKGNQPQHF. CDR3 nucleotide sequence: TGTGCCAGCAGCTTGGGAGGGGGTAAAGGCAATCAGCCCCAGCATTTT. The chain has TRBV5-4 and TRBJ1-5; D perhaps matches TRBD1 (6 bases). The CDR3 is made up of 16 amino acids. The V and J ends lost 0 bases and 2 bases respectively, with 12 bases between them. Germline CDR1 is SGHNT and CDR2 is YYREEE (reference sequence).

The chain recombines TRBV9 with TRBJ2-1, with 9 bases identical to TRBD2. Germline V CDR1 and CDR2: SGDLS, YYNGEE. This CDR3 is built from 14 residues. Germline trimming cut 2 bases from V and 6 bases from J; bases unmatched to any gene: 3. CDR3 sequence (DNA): TGTGCCAGCAGCGTGGTTAGCGGGGGCAATGAGCAGTTCTTC. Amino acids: CASSVVSGGNEQFF.

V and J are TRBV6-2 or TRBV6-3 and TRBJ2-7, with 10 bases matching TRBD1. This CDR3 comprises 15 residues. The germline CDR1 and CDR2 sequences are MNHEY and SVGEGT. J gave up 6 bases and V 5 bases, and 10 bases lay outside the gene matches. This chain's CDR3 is CASSRIPGTGVEQYF. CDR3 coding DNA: TGTGCCAGCAGTCGCATACCCGGGACAGGGGTCGAGCAGTACTTC.

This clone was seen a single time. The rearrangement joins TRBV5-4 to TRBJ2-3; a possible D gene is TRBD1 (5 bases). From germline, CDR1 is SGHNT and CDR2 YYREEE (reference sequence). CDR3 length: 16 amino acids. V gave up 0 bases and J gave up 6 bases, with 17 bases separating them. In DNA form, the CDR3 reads TGTGCCAGCAGCTTGGCCAGGGCGCTTTTTCCGGATACGCAGTATTTT. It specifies CASSLARALFPDTQYF.

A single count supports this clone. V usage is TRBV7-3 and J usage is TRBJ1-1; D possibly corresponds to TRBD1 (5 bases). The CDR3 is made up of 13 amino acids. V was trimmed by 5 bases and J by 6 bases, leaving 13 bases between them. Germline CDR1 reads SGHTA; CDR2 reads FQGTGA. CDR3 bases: TGTGCCAGCAGCCTGCACCCGGGGGCTGAAGCTTTCTTT. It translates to CASSLHPGAEAFF.

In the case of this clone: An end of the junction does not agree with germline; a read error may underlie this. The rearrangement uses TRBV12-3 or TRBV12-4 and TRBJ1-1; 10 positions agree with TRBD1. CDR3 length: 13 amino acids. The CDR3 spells CAGGQGLNTEAFF. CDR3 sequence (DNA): TGCGCGGGGGGACAGGGGCTGAACACTGAAGCTTTCTTT.

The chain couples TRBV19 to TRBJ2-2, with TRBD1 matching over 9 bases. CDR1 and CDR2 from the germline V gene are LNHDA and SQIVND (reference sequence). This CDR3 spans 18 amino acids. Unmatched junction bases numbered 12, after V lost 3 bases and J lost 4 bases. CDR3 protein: CASSIPRDRVGSTGELFF. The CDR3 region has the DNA TGTGCCAGTAGTATCCCCCGGGACAGGGTAGGGAGCACCGGGGAGCTGTTTTTT.

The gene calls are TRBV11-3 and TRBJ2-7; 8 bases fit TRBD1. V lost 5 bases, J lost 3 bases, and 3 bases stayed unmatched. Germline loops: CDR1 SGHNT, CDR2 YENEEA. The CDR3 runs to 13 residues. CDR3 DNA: TGTGCCAGCAGCCAAGGACAGGGCTACGAGCAGTACTTC. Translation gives CASSQGQGYEQYF.

CDR3 loop: CASSEDPGRNGYTF. The CDR3 DNA is TGTGCCAGCAGTGAAGATCCAGGGAGGAATGGCTACACCTTC. The chain employs TRBV6-1 and TRBJ1-2, with D possibly TRBD1 on 5 matching bases. Germline V gene lookup returns CDR1 MNHNS and CDR2 SASEGT. CDR3 length: 14 amino acids. V lost 1 base, J lost 6 bases, and 12 bases lay in between.

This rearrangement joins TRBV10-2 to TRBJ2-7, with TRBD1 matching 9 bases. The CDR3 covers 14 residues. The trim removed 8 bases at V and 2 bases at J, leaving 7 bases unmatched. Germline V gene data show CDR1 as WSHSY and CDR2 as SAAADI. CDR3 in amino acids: CASGGDRVAYEQYF. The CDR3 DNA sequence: TGCGCCAGCGGGGGGGACAGGGTCGCCTACGAGCAGTACTTC.

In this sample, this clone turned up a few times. The CDR3 loop reads CASSPTQALKNYGYTF. For the CDR3, the DNA is TGTGCCAGCTCGCCCACGCAGGCCCTGAAAAACTATGGCTACACCTTC. J is TRBJ1-2 and V is TRBV18; D unresolved. This CDR3 has 16 amino acids. CDR1 KGHSH and CDR2 LQKENI come from the germline V gene. The germline V and J ends were trimmed by 6 bases and 2 bases, with 19 bases remaining between them.

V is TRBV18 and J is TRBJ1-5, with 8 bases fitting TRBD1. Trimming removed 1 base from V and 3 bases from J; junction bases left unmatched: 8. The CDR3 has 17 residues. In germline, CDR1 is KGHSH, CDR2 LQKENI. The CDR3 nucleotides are TGTGCCAGCTCACCACTGCCGGGACAGGAATACAATCAGCCCCAGCATTTT. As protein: CASSPLPGQEYNQPQHF.

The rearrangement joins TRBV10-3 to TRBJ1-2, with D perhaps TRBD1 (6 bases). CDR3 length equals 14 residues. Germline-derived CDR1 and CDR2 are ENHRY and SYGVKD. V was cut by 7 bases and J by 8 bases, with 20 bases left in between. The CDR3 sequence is CAITGDNSFGGYTF. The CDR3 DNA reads TGTGCCATCACCGGGGACAACTCCTTCGGAGGCTACACCTTC.